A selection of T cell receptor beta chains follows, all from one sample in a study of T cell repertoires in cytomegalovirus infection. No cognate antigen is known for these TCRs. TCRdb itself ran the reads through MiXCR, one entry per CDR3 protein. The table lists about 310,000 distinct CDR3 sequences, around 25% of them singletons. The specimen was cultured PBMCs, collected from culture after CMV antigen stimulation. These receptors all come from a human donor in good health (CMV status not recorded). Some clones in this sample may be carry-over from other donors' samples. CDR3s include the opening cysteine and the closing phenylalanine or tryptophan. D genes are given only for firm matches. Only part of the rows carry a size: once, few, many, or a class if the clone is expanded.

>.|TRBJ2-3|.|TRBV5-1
CASSFRGATQYF
TGCGCCAGCAGCTTCAGGGGGGCTACGCAGTATTTT
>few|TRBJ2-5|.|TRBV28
CASSPPEETQYF
TGTGCCAGCAGTCCCCCTGAAGAGACCCAGTACTTC
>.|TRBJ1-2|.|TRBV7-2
CASSLGGGRFYGYTF
TGTGCCAGCAGCTTAGGCGGGGGGCGCTTCTATGGCTACACCTTC
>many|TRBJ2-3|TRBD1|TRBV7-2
CASSPSGQGIDTQYF
TGTGCCAGCAGCCCGTCGGGACAGGGAATAGATACGCAGTATTTT
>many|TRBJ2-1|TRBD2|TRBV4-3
CASSQDQLVAGGERYYNEQFF
TGCGCCAGCAGCCAAGATCAATTAGTGGCGGGAGGGGAACGCTACTACAATGAGCAGTTCTTC
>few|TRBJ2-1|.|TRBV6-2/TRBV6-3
CASRDPNEQFF
TGTGCCAGCAGAGACCCTAATGAGCAGTTCTTC
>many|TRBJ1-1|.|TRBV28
CASSLQDTEAFF
TGTGCCAGCAGTTTACAGGACACTGAAGCTTTCTTT
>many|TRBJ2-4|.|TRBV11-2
CASSPEGVWGEGEYF
TGTGCCAGCAGCCCTGAGGGGGTTTGGGGGGAGGGAGAGTACTTC
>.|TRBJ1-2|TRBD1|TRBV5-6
CASKMTGDNYGYTF
TGTGCCAGCAAAATGACAGGGGACAACTATGGCTACACCTTC
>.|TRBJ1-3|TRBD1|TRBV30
CAWSDRQGRNTIYF
TGTGCCTGGAGTGATCGACAGGGGAGAAACACCATATATTTT
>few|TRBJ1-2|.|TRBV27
CASIKDGGYTF
TGTGCCAGCATTAAAGATGGCGGCTACACCTTC
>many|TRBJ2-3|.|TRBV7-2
CASSLGLGGGDTQYF
TGTGCCAGCAGCTTAGGGCTAGGTGGGGGGGATACGCAGTATTTT
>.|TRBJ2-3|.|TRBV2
CATQGSSGPGTDTQYF
TGTGCCACGCAAGGGTCCTCAGGGCCCGGCACAGATACGCAGTATTTT
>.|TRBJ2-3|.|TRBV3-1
CASSPARGLALPDTQYF
TGTGCCAGCAGCCCAGCACGGGGGCTAGCGCTTCCAGATACGCAGTATTTT
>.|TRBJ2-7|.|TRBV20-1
CSARQGYEQYF
TGCAGTGCTAGACAGGGCTACGAGCAGTACTTC
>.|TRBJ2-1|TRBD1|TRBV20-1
CSATPRTGLNEQFF
TGCAGTGCTACCCCGAGGACAGGGTTAAATGAGCAGTTCTTC
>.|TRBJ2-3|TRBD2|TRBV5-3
CASSSGLAGVGDTQYF
TGTGCCAGCAGCTCGGGACTAGCGGGAGTAGGAGATACGCAGTATTTT
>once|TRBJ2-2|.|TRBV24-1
CATSDYYAPNTGELFF
TGTGCCACCAGTGACTATTATGCCCCGAACACCGGGGAGCTGTTTTTT
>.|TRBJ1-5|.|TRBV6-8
CASSYRQDQPQHF
TGTGCCAGCAGTTACAGACAAGATCAGCCCCAGCATTTT
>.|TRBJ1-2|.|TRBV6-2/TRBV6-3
CASSYQGTNYGYTF
TGTGCCAGCAGTTATCAAGGAACTAACTATGGCTACACCTTC
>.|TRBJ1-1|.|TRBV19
CASRVSTEAFF
TGTGCCAGTAGGGTCAGCACTGAAGCTTTCTTT
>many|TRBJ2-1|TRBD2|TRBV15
CATSIRTSGAGQFF
TGTGCCACCAGCATCCGGACTAGCGGGGCGGGGCAGTTCTTC
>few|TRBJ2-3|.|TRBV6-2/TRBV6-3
CASSYSLVGDTQYF
TGTGCCAGCAGTTACAGCCTAGTGGGAGATACGCAGTATTTT
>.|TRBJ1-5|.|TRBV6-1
CASSPNTVSNQPQHF
TGTGCCAGCAGTCCTAACACAGTGAGCAATCAGCCCCAGCATTTT
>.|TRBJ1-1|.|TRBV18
CASPLNTEAFF
TGTGCCAGCCCGTTGAACACTGAAGCTTTCTTT
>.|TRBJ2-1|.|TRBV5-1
CASSSVGASNEQFF
TGCGCCAGCAGCTCAGTTGGGGCCTCCAATGAGCAGTTCTTC
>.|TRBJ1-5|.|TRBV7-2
CASSQWDGKHNQPQHF
TGTGCCAGCAGCCAATGGGACGGAAAACACAATCAGCCCCAGCATTTT
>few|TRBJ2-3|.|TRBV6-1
CASSEGLANTDTQYF
TGTGCCAGCAGTGAGGGGCTAGCAAACACAGATACGCAGTATTTT
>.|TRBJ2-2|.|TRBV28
CASLRANTGELFF
TGTGCCAGCCTGAGAGCGAACACCGGGGAGCTGTTTTTT
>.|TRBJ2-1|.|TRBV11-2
CASSHRGDEQFF
TGTGCCAGCAGTCATAGGGGGGATGAGCAGTTCTTC
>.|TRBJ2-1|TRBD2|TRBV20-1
CSAPGLADNEQFF
TGCAGTGCTCCGGGACTAGCGGACAATGAGCAGTTCTTC
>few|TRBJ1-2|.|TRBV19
CASSIRDGLRSYTF
TGTGCCAGTAGTATCCGGGACGGCTTAAGGAGCTACACCTTC
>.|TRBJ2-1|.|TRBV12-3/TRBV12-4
CASIKTRPGEQFF
TGTGCCAGCATTAAGACTAGACCCGGTGAGCAGTTCTTC
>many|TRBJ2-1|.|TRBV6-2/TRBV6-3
CASSSHLANEQFF
TGTGCCAGCAGTTCCCACCTGGCCAATGAGCAGTTCTTC
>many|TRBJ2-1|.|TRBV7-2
CASSLGRLAYNEQFF
TGTGCCAGCAGCTTAGGCCGTTTGGCGTACAATGAGCAGTTCTTC
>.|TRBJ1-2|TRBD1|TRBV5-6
CASSLGTGGSDGYTF
TGTGCCAGCAGCTTGGGGACAGGGGGCTCAGATGGCTACACCTTC
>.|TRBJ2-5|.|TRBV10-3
CAISEYQQETQYF
TGTGCCATCAGTGAATATCAGCAAGAGACCCAGTACTTC
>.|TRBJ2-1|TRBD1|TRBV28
CASSFQGAYNEQFF
TGTGCCAGCAGTTTCCAGGGGGCCTACAATGAGCAGTTCTTC
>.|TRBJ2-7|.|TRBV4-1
CASSQVSGNYEQYF
TGCGCCAGCAGCCAAGTGTCGGGGAACTACGAGCAGTACTTC
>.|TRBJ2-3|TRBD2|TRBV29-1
CSVPVGGTDTQYF
TGCAGCGTTCCCGTCGGGGGGACAGATACGCAGTATTTT
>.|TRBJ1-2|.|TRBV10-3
CAISSNLQGDRGYTF
TGTGCCATCAGCAGCAACCTACAGGGAGATCGCGGCTACACCTTC
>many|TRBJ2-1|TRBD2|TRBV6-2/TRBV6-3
CASTEVLAGVGNEQFF
TGTGCCAGTACAGAGGTACTAGCGGGAGTGGGAAATGAGCAGTTCTTC
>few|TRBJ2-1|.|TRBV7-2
CASSSGTLGNEQFF
TGTGCCAGCAGCTCGGGCACCCTGGGGAATGAGCAGTTCTTC
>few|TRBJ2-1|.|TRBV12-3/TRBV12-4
CASSFKDEQFF
TGTGCCAGCAGTTTCAAGGATGAGCAGTTCTTC
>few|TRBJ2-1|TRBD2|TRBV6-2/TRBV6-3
CASSWISGRVVNEQFF
TGTGCCAGCAGTTGGATTAGCGGGAGGGTTGTGAATGAGCAGTTCTTC
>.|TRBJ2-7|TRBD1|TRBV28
CASSETGFSSYEQYF
TGTGCCAGCAGCGAGACAGGGTTTTCCTCCTACGAGCAGTACTTC
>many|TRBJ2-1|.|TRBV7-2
CASSTQGSYNEQFF
TGTGCCAGCAGCACCCAAGGCTCCTACAATGAGCAGTTCTTC
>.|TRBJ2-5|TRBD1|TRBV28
CASIPTGGSQETQYF
TGTGCCAGCATTCCGACAGGGGGTAGTCAAGAGACCCAGTACTTC
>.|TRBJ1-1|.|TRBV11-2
CASSLDRGGGPEAFF
TGTGCCAGCAGCTTAGACAGGGGAGGTGGCCCTGAAGCTTTCTTT
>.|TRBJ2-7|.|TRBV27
CASSLSGHSSYEQYF
TGTGCCAGCAGTTTATCGGGACATTCCTCCTACGAGCAGTACTTC
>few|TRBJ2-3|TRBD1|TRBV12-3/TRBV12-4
CASSFSSQGRVTQYF
TGTGCCAGCAGTTTCAGCTCACAGGGGAGAGTTACGCAGTATTTT
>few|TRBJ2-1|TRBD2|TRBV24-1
CATSPIAGGGDNEQFF
TGTGCCACCAGTCCTATAGCGGGAGGGGGGGACAATGAGCAGTTCTTC